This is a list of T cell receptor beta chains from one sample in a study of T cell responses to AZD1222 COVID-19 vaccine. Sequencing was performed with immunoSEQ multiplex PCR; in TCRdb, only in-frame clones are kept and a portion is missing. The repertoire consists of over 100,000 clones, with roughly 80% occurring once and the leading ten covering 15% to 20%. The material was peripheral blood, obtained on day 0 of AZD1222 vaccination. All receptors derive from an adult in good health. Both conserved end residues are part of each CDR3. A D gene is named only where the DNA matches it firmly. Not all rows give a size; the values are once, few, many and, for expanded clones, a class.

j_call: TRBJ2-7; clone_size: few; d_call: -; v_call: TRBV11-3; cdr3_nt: TGTGCCAGCAGCACCGCCTACGAGCAGTACTTC; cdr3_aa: CASSTAYEQYF
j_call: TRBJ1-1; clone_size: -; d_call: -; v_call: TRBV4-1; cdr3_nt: TGCGCCAGCAGCCACATAGTGAGTGAAGCTTTCTTT; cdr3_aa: CASSHIVSEAFF
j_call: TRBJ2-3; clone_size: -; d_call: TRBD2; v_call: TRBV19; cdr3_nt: TGTGCCAGTAGGACACCGGGACTAGCGGGAGGGAGGTCAGATACGCAGTATTTT; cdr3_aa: CASRTPGLAGGRSDTQYF
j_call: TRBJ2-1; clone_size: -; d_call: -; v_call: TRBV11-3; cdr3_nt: TGTGCCAGCACCGCGGGCAACGAGCAGTTCTTC; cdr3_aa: CASTAGNEQFF
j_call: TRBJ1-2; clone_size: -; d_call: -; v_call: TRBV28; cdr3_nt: TGTGCCAGCAGTTCGGGGGACTACTATGGCTACACCTTC; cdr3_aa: CASSSGDYYGYTF
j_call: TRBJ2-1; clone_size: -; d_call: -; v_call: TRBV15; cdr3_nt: TGTGCCACCAGCAGAACGGACAGCCGGGACCGGTTCTTC; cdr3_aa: CATSRTDSRDRFF
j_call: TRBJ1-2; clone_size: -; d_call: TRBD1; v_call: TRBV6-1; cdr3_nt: TGTGCCAGCAGTGAGCAGGGGGCTCGTGGCTACACCTTC; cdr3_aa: CASSEQGARGYTF
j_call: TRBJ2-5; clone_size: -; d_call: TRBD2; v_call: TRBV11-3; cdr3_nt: TGTGCCAGCAGGGACGCGGGGGGGCAAGAGACCCAGTACTTC; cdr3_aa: CASRDAGGQETQYF
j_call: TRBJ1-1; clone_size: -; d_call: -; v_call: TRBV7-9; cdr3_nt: TGTGCCAGCAGCTCTACAGGGAAGGCCACTGAAGCTTTCTTT; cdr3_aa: CASSSTGKATEAFF
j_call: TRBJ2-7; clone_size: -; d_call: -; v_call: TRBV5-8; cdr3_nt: TGTGCCAGCAGCCTCCCCTACGAGCAGTACTTC; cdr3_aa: CASSLPYEQYF
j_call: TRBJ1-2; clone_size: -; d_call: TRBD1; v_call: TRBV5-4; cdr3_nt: TGTGCCAGCAGTAGTGGGACAGGGGGGTTAGGGTATGGCTACACCTTC; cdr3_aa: CASSSGTGGLGYGYTF
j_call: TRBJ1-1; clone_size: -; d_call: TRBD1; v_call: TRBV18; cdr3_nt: TGTGCCAGCTCACCAAACGCAGGGGGGAACACTGAAGCTTTCTTT; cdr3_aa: CASSPNAGGNTEAFF
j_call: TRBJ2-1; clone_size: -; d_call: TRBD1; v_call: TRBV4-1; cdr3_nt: TGCGCCAGCAGCCAACCGGACAGGTCGGCCTACAATGAGCAGTTCTTC; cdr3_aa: CASSQPDRSAYNEQFF
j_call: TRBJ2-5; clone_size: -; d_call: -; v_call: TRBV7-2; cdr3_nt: TGTGCCAGCAGCTTAGGGCGGATCCAAGAGACCCAGTACTTC; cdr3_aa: CASSLGRIQETQYF
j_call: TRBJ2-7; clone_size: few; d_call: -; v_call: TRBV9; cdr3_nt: TGTGCCAGCAGCGTAGGGGACCGGGGATTCTACGAGCAGTACTTC; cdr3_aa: CASSVGDRGFYEQYF
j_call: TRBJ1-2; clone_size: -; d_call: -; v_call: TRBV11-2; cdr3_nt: TGTGCCAGCAGCTTGTCACAGGGCGGTGGCTACACCTTC; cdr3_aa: CASSLSQGGGYTF
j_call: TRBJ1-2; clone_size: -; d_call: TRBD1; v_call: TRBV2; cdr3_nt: TGTGCCAGCAGTGGGTTACAGGGGGCGCCGGGCTACACCTTC; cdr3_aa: CASSGLQGAPGYTF
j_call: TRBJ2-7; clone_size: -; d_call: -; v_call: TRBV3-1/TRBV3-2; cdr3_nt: TGTGCCAGCAGCCAAGTTTTACAGGGAGCTGGCGAGCAGTACTTC; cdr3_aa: CASSQVLQGAGEQYF
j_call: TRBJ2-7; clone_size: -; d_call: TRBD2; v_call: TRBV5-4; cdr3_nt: TGTGCCAGCAGCAGGGCGGGAGCCTACGAGCAGTACTTC; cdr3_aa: CASSRAGAYEQYF
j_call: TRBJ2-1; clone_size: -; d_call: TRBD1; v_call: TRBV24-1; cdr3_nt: TGTGCCACCAGTGATTGGGACAGTTCCATGATGAATGAGCAGTTCTTC; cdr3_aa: CATSDWDSSMMNEQFF
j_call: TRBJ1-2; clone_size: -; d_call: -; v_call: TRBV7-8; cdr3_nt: TGTGCCAGCGGGAGAGGAATCAACTATGGCTACACCTTC; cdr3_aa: CASGRGINYGYTF
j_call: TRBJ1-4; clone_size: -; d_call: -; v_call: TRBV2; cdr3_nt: TGTGCCAGCAGTTTACAGACCTTTAATGAAAAACTGTTTTTT; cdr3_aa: CASSLQTFNEKLFF
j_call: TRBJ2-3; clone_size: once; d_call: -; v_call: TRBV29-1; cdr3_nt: TGCAGCGTTGGCAGGGGCACAGATACGCAGTATTTT; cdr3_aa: CSVGRGTDTQYF
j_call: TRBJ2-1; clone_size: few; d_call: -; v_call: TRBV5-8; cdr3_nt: TGTGCCAGCCCCATGAGGAGTTTTGGAGTGAATGAGCAGTTCTTC; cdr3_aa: CASPMRSFGVNEQFF
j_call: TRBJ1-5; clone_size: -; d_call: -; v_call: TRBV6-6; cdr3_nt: TGTGCCAGCGCCGAGGGTCAGCCCCAGCATTTT; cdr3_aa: CASAEGQPQHF
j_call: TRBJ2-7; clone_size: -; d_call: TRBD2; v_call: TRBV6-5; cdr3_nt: TGTGCCAGCAGTTTAGCGGGTACCTACGAGCAGTACTTC; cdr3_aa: CASSLAGTYEQYF
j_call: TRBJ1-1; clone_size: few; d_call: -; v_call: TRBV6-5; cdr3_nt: TGTGCCAGCACCAATGGAGGGAGCAGTAACGCTGAAGCTTTCTTT; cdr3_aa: CASTNGGSSNAEAFF
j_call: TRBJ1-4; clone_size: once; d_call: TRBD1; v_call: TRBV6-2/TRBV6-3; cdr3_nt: TGTGCCAGCAGCTCAAGACAGGGTATTGGTGAAAAACTGTTTTTT; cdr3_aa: CASSSRQGIGEKLFF
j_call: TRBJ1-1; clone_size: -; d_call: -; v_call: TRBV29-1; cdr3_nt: TGCAGCGGAACAAAATTGGGCATGAACACTGAAGCTTTCTTT; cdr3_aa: CSGTKLGMNTEAFF
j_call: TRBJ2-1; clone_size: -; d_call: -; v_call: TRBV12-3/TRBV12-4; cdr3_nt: TGTGCCAGCCTAAATCCTTCTAGCAATGAGCAGTTCTTC; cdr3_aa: CASLNPSSNEQFF